These T cell receptor beta chains were read from a single sample in a study of vaccination and CD4 T cells after COVID-19. No cognate antigen is known for these TCRs. A single record per CDR3 protein comes from TCRdb applying MiXCR to the PCR reads. The table includes 20,000 to 30,000 distinct CDR3 sequences, over 60% detected once. The sequences come from CD4+ T cells from blood, cultured in vitro, collected after SARS-CoV-2 vaccination. The source is a human donor who received a COVID-19 vaccine. CDR3s include the opening cysteine and the closing phenylalanine or tryptophan. A D gene is named only where the DNA matches it firmly. Only some rows state a clone size, as once, few, many or a class for expanded clones.

>TRBJ2-7|TRBV10-3|-|TRBD1
TGTGCCATCAGTCGGGGAACCGGACAGGGGGTAGACGAGCAGTACTTC
CAISRGTGQGVDEQYF
>TRBJ1-1|TRBV20-1|-|TRBD1
TGCAGTGCAGACCGGGGACAGATGAACACTGAAGCTTTCTTT
CSADRGQMNTEAFF
>TRBJ1-6|TRBV19|-|-
TGTGCCAGTATGTCTGGAGGGGCAGGGAGTGTGAAGGATAATTCACCCCTCCACTTT
CASMSGGAGSVKDNSPLHF
>TRBJ1-2|TRBV7-8|-|-
TGTGCCAGCAGCTTAGGTTACGAAGAATCTGGCTACACCTTC
CASSLGYEESGYTF
>TRBJ1-5|TRBV25-1|few|-
TGTGCCAGCAGGGCTCAGGGGTTTCTTAGCAATCAGCCCCAGCATTTT
CASRAQGFLSNQPQHF
>TRBJ2-7|TRBV7-2|-|-
TGTGCCAGCAGCTTATCGGGGACCTCCTACGAGCAGTACTTC
CASSLSGTSYEQYF
>TRBJ2-5|TRBV7-3|-|-
TGTGCCAGCAGCTTAATGGCGGGCGTCCAAGAGACCCAGTACTTC
CASSLMAGVQETQYF
>TRBJ2-7|TRBV20-1|-|-
TGCAGTGCTAGAGGAGGCGGGGGACAGTCCTACGAGCAGTACTTC
CSARGGGGQSYEQYF
>TRBJ1-2|TRBV20-1|-|TRBD1
TGCAGTGCTAGAGGACAGGGACCTTATGGCTACACCTTC
CSARGQGPYGYTF
>TRBJ1-1|TRBV2|-|TRBD1
TGTGCCAGCAGGATGACAGGGGTGACTGAAGCTTTCTTT
CASRMTGVTEAFF
>TRBJ1-2|TRBV10-3|once|-
TGTGCCATCAGTGAGTCGAGGGGCTCGATACCTAACTATGGCTACACCTTC
CAISESRGSIPNYGYTF
>TRBJ2-5|TRBV20-1|-|TRBD2
TGCAGTGCTAGAGTCGGGGGGCAAGAGACCCAGTACTTC
CSARVGGQETQYF
>TRBJ1-5|TRBV6-2/TRBV6-3|few|-
TGTGCCAGCAGTCGGGCAGACCGATTCAATCAGCCCCAGCATTTT
CASSRADRFNQPQHF
>TRBJ2-3|TRBV11-2|-|-
TGTGCCAGCAGCTTCTCGGGGGGCGCGGTACCAGATACGCAGTATTTT
CASSFSGGAVPDTQYF
>TRBJ2-3|TRBV23-1|-|TRBD2
TGCGCCAGCAGTCAACAGCATACTAGCGGGGAATGTGATACGCAGTATTTT
CASSQQHTSGECDTQYF
>TRBJ1-2|TRBV7-9|few|-
TGTGCCAGCAGCTACAGGGATCGGGGCTACACCTTC
CASSYRDRGYTF
>TRBJ2-3|TRBV18|-|TRBD1
TGTGCCAGCTCCCGAGGACAGGGCACAGATACGCAGTATTTT
CASSRGQGTDTQYF
>TRBJ1-2|TRBV19|-|TRBD1
TGTGCCAGTACCCGCGGACAGGGCACTTATGGCTACACCTTC
CASTRGQGTYGYTF